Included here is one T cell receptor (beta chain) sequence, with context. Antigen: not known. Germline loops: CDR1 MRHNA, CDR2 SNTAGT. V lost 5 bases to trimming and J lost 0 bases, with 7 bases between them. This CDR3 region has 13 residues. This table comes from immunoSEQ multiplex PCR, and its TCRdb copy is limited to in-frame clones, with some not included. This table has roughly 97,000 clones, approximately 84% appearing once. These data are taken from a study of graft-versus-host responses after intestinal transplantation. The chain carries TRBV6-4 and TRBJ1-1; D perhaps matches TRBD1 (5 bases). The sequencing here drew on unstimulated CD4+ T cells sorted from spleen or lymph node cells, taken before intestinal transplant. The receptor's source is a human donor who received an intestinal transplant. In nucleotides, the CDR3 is TGTGCCAGCAGTCCGACAGTGAACACTGAAGCTTTCTTT. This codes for CASSPTVNTEAFF.